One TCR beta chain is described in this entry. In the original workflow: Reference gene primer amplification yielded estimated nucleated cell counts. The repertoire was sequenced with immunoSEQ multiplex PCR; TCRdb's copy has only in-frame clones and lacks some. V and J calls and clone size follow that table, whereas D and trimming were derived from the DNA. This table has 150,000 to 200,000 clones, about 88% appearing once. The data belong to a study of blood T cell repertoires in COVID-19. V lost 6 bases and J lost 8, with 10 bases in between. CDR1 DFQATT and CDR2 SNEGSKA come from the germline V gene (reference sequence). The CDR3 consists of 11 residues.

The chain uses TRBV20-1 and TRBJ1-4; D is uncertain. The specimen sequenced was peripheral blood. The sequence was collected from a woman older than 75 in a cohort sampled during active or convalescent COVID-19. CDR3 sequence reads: CSAEGGEKLFF. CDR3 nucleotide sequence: TGCAGTGCCGAGGGTGGCGAAAAACTGTTTTTT.